Included here is one T cell receptor (beta chain) sequence, with context. This entry is derived from a study of T cell responses to AZD1222 COVID-19 vaccine. This CDR3 contains 15 residues. V lost 4 bases, J lost 7 bases, and 7 bases stayed unmatched. Germline assignment: CDR1 SGHRS and CDR2 YFSETQ. TCRdb's table, derived via immunoSEQ multiplex PCR, lists solely in-frame clones and lacks some. The table records under 95,000 clones, about 90% of them present only once. The clonotype was recovered from an adult in good health. Sequenced here: peripheral blood, sampled on day 0 of AZD1222 vaccination. The V gene is TRBV5-1, the J gene TRBJ2-1, with 11 nucleotides matching TRBD1. In DNA form, the CDR3 reads TGCGCCAGCAGCCTAGGACAGGGGGCGATTAATGAGCAGTTCTTC. This gives the protein CASSLGQGAINEQFF.